These 28 T cell receptor beta chains were all obtained from the same sample, sequenced in a study of blood T cells in healthy people across ages. A second PCR, run for about 6 to 11 cycles, used a sample-barcoded 5' primer plus a J-beta primer mix. TCRdb re-analysed the 5' RACE reads in MiXCR, keeping a single row per CDR3 protein. The data contain hundreds of thousands of distinct CDR3 sequences, under 30% of them seen just once; the ten biggest clones take up roughly a sixth. What was sequenced was blood. The receptors come from an elderly woman in good health.

In this sample, this clonotype turned up many times. The V and J genes are TRBV20-1 and TRBJ2-1; 7 bases match TRBD2. V shed 1 base and J 12 bases; nucleotides not matched to a gene: 9. The V gene's germline CDR1 is DFQATT and CDR2 SNEGSKA (reference sequence). This CDR3 is 13 amino acids long. The CDR3 loop is CSARASGGGGQFF. For the CDR3, the DNA is TGCAGTGCTAGAGCCTCCGGAGGCGGGGGGCAGTTCTTC.

With regard to this clonotype: Since a much larger clone is just one base distant, this may be a read error. The J gene is TRBJ2-1, the V gene TRBV18; TRBD2 matches at 8 bases. Germline V gives CDR1 KGHSH, CDR2 LQKENI. With V trimmed by 3 bases and J by 12 bases, 16 bases remained unmatched. This CDR3 has 16 residues. CDR3 protein: CASSPSWRGGRAGQFF. DNA for the CDR3: TGTGCCAGCTCACCTTCGTGGCGCGGGGGGCGCGCGGGGCAGTTCTTC.

J is TRBJ2-1 and V is TRBV5-1, with TRBD2 matching over 9 bases. The germline gives CDR1 SGHRS, CDR2 YFSETQ. The CDR3 runs to 13 residues. The V and J ends lost 6 bases and 5 bases, in that order; junction bases with no gene match: 3. CDR3: CASMTSGNNEQFF. As DNA, the CDR3 is TGCGCCAGCATGACTAGCGGAAACAATGAGCAGTTCTTC.

This clonotype was recorded many times. The rearrangement uses TRBV28 and TRBJ2-4; 8 bases agree with TRBD2. The CDR3 loop spans 13 amino acids. With 4 bases clipped from V and 7 bases from J, the junction kept 3 bases outside the gene matches. Germline V gene lookup returns CDR1 MDHEN and CDR2 SYDVKM. The CDR3 loop is CASSSPGGNIQYF. CDR3 nucleotide sequence: TGTGCCAGCAGTTCACCGGGGGGGAACATTCAGTACTTC.

The J gene is TRBJ1-1, the V gene TRBV20-1, with a weak D call TRBD1 (6 bases). Germline V CDR1 and CDR2: DFQATT, SNEGSKA (reference sequence). The CDR3 is made up of 14 amino acids. V lost 5 bases to trimming and J lost 1 base, with 14 bases between them. The CDR3 region has the DNA TGCAGTGCTCGGACAGTTGGTGGGAACACTGAAGCTTTCTTT. Translation: CSARTVGGNTEAFF.

This clonotype was recorded a few times. This chain links TRBV14 with TRBJ2-1, with 8 bases identical to TRBD2. Germline-derived CDR1 and CDR2 are SGHDN and FVKESK. The CDR3 has 19 amino acids. The V gene end was trimmed by 3 bases and the J gene end by 4 bases; junction bases not matched to a gene: 17. The CDR3: CASSHPGAVGGGSYNEQFF. For the CDR3, the DNA is TGTGCCAGCAGCCACCCAGGGGCTGTCGGCGGGGGGTCTTACAATGAGCAGTTCTTC.

This rearrangement joins TRBV20-1 to TRBJ2-5; either TRBD1 or TRBD2 may supply D (6 bases each). From germline, CDR1 is DFQATT and CDR2 SNEGSKA (reference sequence). V shed 0 bases and J shed 5 bases, with 10 bases lying between them. This CDR3 spans 13 amino acids. CDR3 sequence (DNA): TGCAGTGCTAGAGAGGGGGGCTCGGAGACCCAGTACTTC. Protein: CSAREGGSETQYF.

This clonotype has only a few counts. This chain joins TRBV20-1 and TRBJ1-2; TRBD1 is a possible D gene (5 bases). With 1 base removed from V and 3 bases from J, the gap between germline ends came to 15 bases. CDR3 size: 15 residues. CDR1 is DFQATT and CDR2 is SNEGSKA in the germline V gene (reference sequence). In DNA, the CDR3 is TGCAGTGCTAGAGCGTCGGGACGGGGAGACTATGGCTACACCTTC. It codes for CSARASGRGDYGYTF.

Note on this clonotype: Compared with germline, one end of the junction differs, possibly owing to a read error. The chain links TRBV6-1 to TRBJ2-5; either TRBD1 or TRBD2 may fit D (5 bases each). CDR3 size: 13 residues. The germline V gene encodes CDR1 MNHNS and CDR2 SASEGT. The CDR3 DNA reads as TGTGCCAGCAGGGAAGGCCCCCTGGGACGGCAGTACTTC. Translated: CASREGPLGRQYF.

V is TRBV20-1 and J is TRBJ2-7; D is undetermined. Germline CDR1 reads DFQATT; CDR2 reads SNEGSKA (reference sequence). The V end lost 3 bases, the J end lost 0 bases, and 12 bases lay between the germline ends. The CDR3 runs to 14 residues. In DNA form, the CDR3 reads TGCAGTGCTAGTCGCGCCATAGGCTCCTACGAGCAGTACTTC. Protein sequence: CSASRAIGSYEQYF.

The chain uses TRBV21-1 and TRBJ2-7; no check of the table's D call, TRBD1, against the DNA was made. TRBV21-1 is recorded as a pseudogene. This CDR3 region has 14 residues. This chain's CDR3 is CVNTRDRATSEQYF. DNA for the CDR3: TGTGTCAACACCAGGGACAGGGCGACGAGCGAGCAGTACTTC.

CDR3 loop: CASTGGTGISIYGYTF. The CDR3 DNA reads TGTGCCAGTACCGGGGGAACAGGAATTTCCATCTATGGCTACACCTTC. This chain joins TRBV19 and TRBJ1-2; perhaps TRBD1 as D (5 bases). Between the trimmed V and J ends, which lost 7 bases and 4 bases, there was a span of 22 bases. Germline CDR1 is LNHDA and CDR2 is SQIVND (reference sequence). This CDR3 contains 16 residues. Full variable domain (rest looked up from reference TRBV19 and TRBJ1-2): DGGITQSPKYLFRKEGQNVTLSCEQNLNHDAMYWYRQDPGQGLRLIYYSQIVNDFQKGDIAEGYSVSREKKESFPLTVTSAQKNPTAFYLCASTGGTGISIYGYTFGSGTRLTVV.

This clonotype was observed at least ten times. The gene calls are TRBV29-1 and TRBJ2-7; no definite D call. The CDR3 runs 11 residues. Germline-derived CDR1 and CDR2 are SQVTM and ANQGSEA. V was cut by 5 bases and J by 0 bases, with 5 bases left in between. The CDR3 nucleotides are TGCAGCGTTTCCGTCTCCTACGAGCAGTACTTC. Encoded protein: CSVSVSYEQYF.

The sample holds a few counts of this clonotype. The V and J genes are TRBV11-3 and TRBJ2-1; 8 positions agree with TRBD2. Germline V lookup: CDR1 SGHNT, CDR2 YENEEA. The CDR3 has 17 amino acids. V trimming: 6 bases; J trimming: 4 bases; junction bases outside the gene matches: 14. CDR3 protein: CASSIGVGGAKYNEQFF. The CDR3 DNA follows: TGTGCCAGCAGTATTGGGGTCGGGGGGGCAAAGTACAATGAGCAGTTCTTC.

The chain links TRBV3-1 to TRBJ1-2; D perhaps matches TRBD1 (6 bases). The CDR3 totals 16 residues. Germline CDR1 LGHDT, CDR2 YNNKEL (reference sequence). The V gene lost 1 base and the J gene lost 8 bases, with 20 bases spanning the gap. CDR3 residues: CASSQAPVRGGGGYTF. The CDR3 coding sequence is TGTGCCAGCAGCCAAGCTCCGGTCAGGGGTGGTGGAGGCTACACCTTC.

The table lists this clonotype with many counts. The chain joins TRBV12-3 or TRBV12-4 to TRBJ2-5; 8 nucleotides agree with TRBD1. This CDR3 is 14 amino acids long. V shed 10 bases and J 3 bases; nucleotides not matched to a gene: 10. The CDR3 sequence is CATRRDRLKETQYF. DNA of the CDR3: TGTGCCACCCGGCGGGACAGGTTAAAAGAGACCCAGTACTTC.

The chain couples TRBV29-1 to TRBJ2-1, with D possibly matching TRBD1 (6 bases). The germline V gene encodes CDR1 SQVTM and CDR2 ANQGSEA. CDR3 length: 13 residues. Trimming removed 7 bases from V and 5 bases from J, with 15 bases in between. The CDR3 nucleotides read TGCAGCGGCGACAGGCTCAGAGACAATGAGCAGTTCTTC. Protein sequence: CSGDRLRDNEQFF.

CDR3 bases: TGTGCCAGCAGCTTATCAGGGAATAGGAATGAAAAACTGTTTTTT. This sequence encodes CASSLSGNRNEKLFF. The rearrangement links TRBV7-9 to TRBJ1-4; possibly TRBD1 for D (5 bases). CDR1 is SEHNR and CDR2 is FQNEAQ in the germline V gene (reference sequence). This CDR3 spans 15 amino acids. V lost 2 bases, J lost 5 bases, and 12 bases lay in between.

This clonotype was recorded at least ten times. V gene TRBV4-1 combines with J gene TRBJ2-5, with 7 bases aligning to TRBD2. Germline values: CDR1 MGHRA, CDR2 YSYEKL. The CDR3 spans 14 residues. Trimming cost V 2 bases and J 9 bases; bases outside gene matches: 9. In DNA form, the CDR3 reads TGCGCCAGCAGCCAAACTAGCCCCCGGGAGGCCCAGTACTTC. Encoded protein: CASSQTSPREAQYF.

As for this clonotype: Given a much more abundant clone one base away, this may be a read error. The chain links TRBV12-3 or TRBV12-4 to TRBJ1-5; 7 nucleotides line up with TRBD1. CDR3 length equals 12 residues. V shed 6 bases and J 9 bases; nucleotides not matched to a gene: 5. The CDR3 sequence is CASRTGSGPQHF. Here the CDR3 DNA reads TGTGCCAGCAGGACAGGGTCTGGGCCCCAGCATTTT.

This chain joins TRBV11-2 and TRBJ2-7; the D gene is possibly TRBD1 (6 bases). Germline values: CDR1 SGHAT, CDR2 FQNNGV. This CDR3 contains 15 residues. With 6 bases removed from V and 6 bases from J, the gap between germline ends came to 21 bases. The CDR3 region has the DNA TGTGCCAGCAGGTTGAGCTTGGGGGCTTGGGGCGAGCAGTACTTC. This codes for CASRLSLGAWGEQYF.

V usage is TRBV7-9 and J usage is TRBJ2-2, with 11 bases that match TRBD1. J gave up 4 bases and V 7 bases, and 5 bases lay outside the gene matches. CDR3 length equals 15 residues. Per germline, CDR1 SEHNR and CDR2 FQNEAQ (reference sequence). The CDR3 spells CASTPGTGGTGELFF. DNA for the CDR3: TGTGCCAGCACCCCTGGGACAGGGGGCACCGGGGAGCTGTTTTTT.

V gene TRBV5-1 combines with J gene TRBJ2-2, with 11 bases lining up with TRBD2. Germline-derived CDR1 and CDR2 are SGHRS and YFSETQ. CDR3 size: 16 residues. V lost 0 bases and J lost 5; bases outside the gene matches: 3. This CDR3 reads CASSLARTSGTGELFF. DNA for the CDR3: TGCGCCAGCAGCTTGGCAAGGACTAGCGGGACCGGGGAGCTGTTTTTT.

This clonotype was seen only a few times. CDR3 in amino acids: CSASGGGAPNYGYTF. CDR3 sequence (DNA): TGCAGTGCTAGCGGGGGAGGAGCCCCGAACTATGGCTACACCTTC. The genes are TRBV20-1 and TRBJ1-2, with a tentative D call TRBD1 (5 bases). Germline V gives CDR1 DFQATT, CDR2 SNEGSKA (reference sequence). Trimming pared 3 bases from V and 2 bases from J, leaving 16 bases between. This CDR3 contains 15 residues.

This clonotype came up many times. The chain combines TRBV18 with TRBJ1-2; the D is unclear. From germline, CDR1 is KGHSH and CDR2 LQKENI. V lost 3 bases, J lost 3 bases, and 14 bases lay in between. The CDR3 sequence is 15 residues long. CDR3: CASSPSTIRDYGYTF. DNA for the CDR3: TGTGCCAGCTCACCTTCAACCATCCGGGACTATGGCTACACCTTC.

This clonotype turned up a few times. This chain links TRBV28 with TRBJ1-5; 11 bases are a match to TRBD1. The CDR3 covers 15 residues. Germline V gives CDR1 MDHEN, CDR2 SYDVKM. The trim removed 2 bases at V and 5 bases at J, leaving 2 bases unmatched. Here the CDR3 DNA reads TGTGCCAGCAGTTTAAGGGACAGGGGGTATCAGCCCCAGCATTTT. This encodes CASSLRDRGYQPQHF.

Regarding this clonotype: The germline gene is not matched at one end of the junction; a read error may be the cause. The V and J genes are TRBV10-3 and TRBJ2-5; D ambiguous. The CDR3 consists of 13 residues. CDR1 and CDR2 (germline): ENHRY, SYGVKD. In DNA, the CDR3 is TGTGCCATCAGGGACGCCTCCCAAGAGGCCCAGTACTTC. This sequence encodes CAIRDASQEAQYF.

This clonotype was counted ten times or more. The gene calls are TRBV11-3 and TRBJ2-5, with unresolved D. V gave up 6 bases and J gave up 4 bases, with 0 bases separating them. CDR1 is SGHNT and CDR2 is YENEEA in the germline V gene. CDR3 length: 9 residues. As DNA, the CDR3 is TGTGCCAGCAGAGAGACCCAGTACTTC. Its protein product is CASRETQYF.